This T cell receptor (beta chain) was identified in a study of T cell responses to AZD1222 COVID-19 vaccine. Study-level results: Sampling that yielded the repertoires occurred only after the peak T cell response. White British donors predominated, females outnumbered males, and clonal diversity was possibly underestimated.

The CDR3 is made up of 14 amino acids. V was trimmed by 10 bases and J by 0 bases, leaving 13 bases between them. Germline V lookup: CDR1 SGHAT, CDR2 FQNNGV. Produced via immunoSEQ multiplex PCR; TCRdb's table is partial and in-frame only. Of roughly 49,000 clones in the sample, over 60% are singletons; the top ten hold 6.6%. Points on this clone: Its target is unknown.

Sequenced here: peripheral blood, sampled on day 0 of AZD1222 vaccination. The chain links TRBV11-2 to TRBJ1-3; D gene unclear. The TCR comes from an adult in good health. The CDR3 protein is CATALGFSGNTIYF. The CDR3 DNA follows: TGTGCCACCGCTCTGGGGTTCTCTGGAAACACCATATATTTT.